This TCR beta chain was captured by sequencing in a study of cytomegalovirus exposure and HLA in healthy donors. Turning to the study itself: From HLA-typed donors, an early data release held some 80 million unique TCRs.

As concerns this clone: Its antigen is unidentified.

60 Vbeta and 13 Jbeta primers were used in PCR. Data came from immunoSEQ multiplex PCR; TCRdb stores just in-frame clones and leaves some out. The sample shows roughly 170,000 clones, about 80% of them seen only once. This CDR3 is built from 14 residues. Per germline, CDR1 SGHTA and CDR2 FQGNSA. The J segment lost 9 bases and the V segment lost 5 bases, leaving 5 bases of the junction unmatched. Study findings and constraints: With further analysis later on, most CMV-associated TCR beta chains appeared HLA-restricted. The study designated 150 or so TCR beta chains cytomegalovirus-associated.

The receptor's source is a boy between 10 and 17 years old in good health and CMV-seronegative. The gene calls are TRBV7-2 and TRBJ2-1; TRBD2 agrees at 12 bases. Material for sequencing was PBMCs. The CDR3 spells CASSMTSGSREQFF. The CDR3 DNA is TGTGCCAGCAGCATGACTAGCGGGAGTCGTGAGCAGTTCTTC.